This TCR beta chain appears in the sequencing data of a study of shared clonotypes between healthy human individuals. Per germline, CDR1 MNHEY and CDR2 SVGAGI. The CDR3 loop spans 13 amino acids. V was trimmed by 4 bases and J by 4 bases, leaving 10 bases between them. TCRdb keeps only in-frame clones here, not all; method: immunoSEQ multiplex PCR. The repertoire holds around 2,000,000 clones, with about 95% as singletons. CD45RO-negative, CCR7-selected cells formed the naive CD8 fraction, which excluded terminally differentiated effector memory CD45RA+ cells. Donors included only healthy HIV-negative adults lacking recent acute infections or vaccinations.

The origin of this receptor is a man younger than 35 in good health. Sequencing was performed on naive CD8+ T cells sorted from blood. The chain recombines TRBV6-5 with TRBJ1-2; the D is unclear. CDR3 bases: TGTGCCAGCAGTTGGAGTGGTCCCTATGGCTACACCTTC. Its translation is CASSWSGPYGYTF.